The 26 T cell receptor beta chains below were found in one sample sequenced in a study of T cells in women clearing cervical HPV infection. Assay used: immunoSEQ multiplex PCR; TCRdb lists only in-frame clones, some missing. The data show about 20,000 clones, and the top ten clones hold approximately 5.2%. Sequenced input: blood buffy coat. These receptors originate from a woman aged 18-69 years with a cervical HPV16 infection that either progressed to CIN3+ or cleared (not recorded which).

As to this clone: The observed sequence ends 3 residues before the CDR3 terminus, with the missing tail filled in from the germline J gene. The chain is built from TRBV18 and TRBJ2-3, with D possibly matching TRBD1 (6 bases). Germline CDR1 and CDR2: KGHSH and LQKENI. The CDR3 spans 15 residues. CDR3 DNA, as far as it was read: TGTGCCAGCTCACCACGACAGGCTTCGGGTCAGCCG. Amino acids: CASSPRQASGQP. The complete CDR3 reads CASSPRQASGQPQYF.

Points on this clone: The CDR3 is cut off 3 residues early in the read; its end comes from the germline J gene. The chain combines TRBV6-2 or TRBV6-3 with TRBJ2-2; D is possibly TRBD1 (6 bases). Per the germline V gene, CDR1 is MNHEY and CDR2 is SVGEGT. The V end was cut by 2 bases, the J end by 3 bases, with 16 bases between. The CDR3 spans 17 residues. CDR3 region: CASSYPWTVRDTGELFF. The sequenced part of the CDR3 DNA is TGTGCCAGCAGTTACCCCTGGACAGTAAGGGACACCGGGGAG.

Of note for this clone: The CDR3 is cut off 3 residues early in the read; its end comes from the germline J gene. This chain uses TRBV19 with TRBJ1-2; no clear D gene. Per the germline V gene, CDR1 is LNHDA and CDR2 is SQIVND (reference sequence). CDR3 length: 13 amino acids. CDR3: CASSIGREGTYTF. The DNA read from the CDR3 is TGTGCCAGTAGTATAGGACGCGAGGGTACC.

In regard to this clone: The CDR3 goes on 3 residues after the read ends, and that part is filled in from the germline J gene. The chain employs TRBV7-9 and TRBJ1-2, with D possibly TRBD1 on 6 matching bases. The CDR3 is 13 residues long. Germline V gene lookup returns CDR1 SEHNR and CDR2 FQNEAQ (reference sequence). CDR3 DNA (partial): TGTGCCAGCAGCTCGATGAACAGGGCTACC. This sequence encodes CASSSMNRAT. The whole CDR3 region reads CASSSMNRATYTF.

The CDR3 bases that were read are TGCAGTGCTAGAGAGGCGGGGGGCTACGAG. Translation gives CSAREAGGYE. The entire CDR3 sequence reads CSAREAGGYEQYF. The rearrangement uses TRBV20-1 and TRBJ2-7; 8 positions agree with TRBD2. The CDR3 end is not reached by the read, which stops 3 residues before it; the germline J gene fills it in. V gave up 0 bases and J gave up 3 bases; unmatched junction bases: 1. This CDR3 contains 13 residues. The germline CDR1 and CDR2 sequences are DFQATT and SNEGSKA (reference sequence).

About this clone itself: The read falls 3 residues short of the CDR3 end, and the missing part is taken from the germline J gene. The chain uses TRBV9 and TRBJ2-7; possible D gene TRBD1, 5 bases. From germline, CDR1 is SGDLS and CDR2 YYNGEE. The CDR3 has 14 residues. Trimming shortened V by 4 bases and J by 4 bases, and 15 bases separated the two germline ends. This chain's CDR3 is CASSSGINWYEQYF. The CDR3 bases that were read are TGTGCCAGCAGCTCAGGGATAAACTGGTACGAG.

In regard to this clone: The read comes to an end 3 residues before the CDR3 does, leaving the germline J gene to fill in the end. The V and J genes are TRBV7-9 and TRBJ1-2, with D unclear. From germline, CDR1 is SEHNR and CDR2 FQNEAQ (reference sequence). The CDR3 sequence is 15 residues long. This CDR3 reads CASSFLAVSYNDYTF. The CDR3 bases that were read are TGTGCCAGCAGCTTTCTAGCGGTCTCCTACAATGAC. Variable domain in full (rest from reference TRBV7-9 and TRBJ1-2): DTGVSQNPRHKITKRGQNVTFRCDPISEHNRLYWYRQTLGQGPEFLTYFQNEAQLEKSRLLSDRFSAERPKGSFSTLEIQRTEQGDSAMYLCASSFLAVSYNDYTFGSGTRLTVV.

Note on this clone: The read halts 3 residues ahead of the CDR3 end, with the missing end drawn from the germline J gene. The gene calls are TRBV30 and TRBJ2-3, with TRBD2 matching 8 bases. This CDR3 has 15 amino acids. Germline V CDR1 and CDR2: GTSNPN, SVGIG (reference sequence). The part of the CDR3 DNA that was read is TGTGCCTGGGATCGGGGGGGGGTTGGCAATCAGCCG. It codes for CAWDRGGVGNQP. The whole CDR3 protein is CAWDRGGVGNQPQYF.

Incomplete CDR3 DNA: TGTGCCATCAGCCCGAACAGCCAACCAGATACG. As protein: CAISPNSQPDT. The whole CDR3 protein reads CAISPNSQPDTQYF. V usage is TRBV10-3 and J usage is TRBJ2-3; no firm D call. The read halts 3 residues ahead of the CDR3 end, with the missing end drawn from the germline J gene. Germline V gene data show CDR1 as ENHRY and CDR2 as SYGVKD. This CDR3 has 14 residues. Trimming left V 6 bases short and J 4 bases short, with 14 bases between.

With respect to this clone: From the germline J gene comes the end of the CDR3, since the read stops 3 residues before it. Other nucleotide sequences in the sample specify the same CDR3. The V gene is TRBV29-1, the J gene TRBJ1-2; possible D gene TRBD1, 6 bases. The ends were cut back, 0 bases at V and 1 base at J, with 9 bases in the middle. Germline loops: CDR1 SQVTM, CDR2 ANQGSEA. CDR3 length: 14 residues. The CDR3 sequence is CSVEEQGINYGYTF. CDR3 DNA, as far as it was read: TGCAGCGTTGAAGAACAGGGTATTAACTATGGC.

A word on this clone: The CDR3 extends 3 residues past the end of the read, so its final part is completed from the germline J gene. The chain couples TRBV30 to TRBJ1-2; 7 bases are a match to TRBD1. Looked up from germline, CDR1 is GTSNPN and CDR2 is SVGIG (reference sequence). The CDR3 is made up of 15 amino acids. The trim removed 3 bases at V and 3 bases at J, leaving 10 bases unmatched. Incomplete CDR3 DNA: TGTGCCTGGAGGCGGGGGGACAGAACGGACTATGGC. Translation gives CAWRRGDRTDYG. The full CDR3 is CAWRRGDRTDYGYTF.

Regarding this clone: The CDR3 extends 3 residues past the end of the read, so its final part is completed from the germline J gene. The chain has TRBV5-1 and TRBJ1-2; TRBD1 agrees at 11 bases. This CDR3 comprises 14 residues. CDR1 and CDR2 (germline): SGHRS, YFSETQ. V lost 3 bases to trimming and J lost 4 bases; unmatched junction nucleotides: 2. CDR3 residues: CASSSGQGAYGYTF. CDR3 DNA, as far as it was read: TGCGCCAGCAGCTCCGGACAGGGGGCCTATGGC.

In the case of this clone: The CDR3 end is not reached by the read, which stops 3 residues before it; the germline J gene fills it in. The chain combines TRBV2 with TRBJ2-1, with 8 bases fitting TRBD2. Germline V gives CDR1 SNHLY, CDR2 FYNNEI. The CDR3 totals 13 residues. V dropped 7 bases and J dropped 9; count of bases not matched to a gene: 8. CDR3: CASISGGRGEQFF. CDR3 DNA (partial): TGTGCCAGCATCTCGGGGGGGCGAGGTGAG.

As for this clone: The read stops 3 residues short of the end of the CDR3; the missing end is completed from the germline J gene. The chain has TRBV20-1 and TRBJ2-5, with 7 bases that match TRBD2. CDR1 DFQATT and CDR2 SNEGSKA come from the germline V gene (reference sequence). V dropped 0 bases and J dropped 0; count of bases not matched to a gene: 4. This CDR3 spans 15 amino acids. The CDR3 sequence is CSARDPAGYQETQYF. Incomplete CDR3 DNA: TGCAGTGCTAGAGATCCAGCGGGGTACCAAGAGACC.

To note about this clone: The read falls 3 residues short of the CDR3 end, and the missing part is taken from the germline J gene. V usage is TRBV20-1 and J usage is TRBJ1-6; 10 nucleotides agree with TRBD1. CDR1 is DFQATT and CDR2 is SNEGSKA in the germline V gene (reference sequence). The CDR3 loop spans 22 amino acids. Trimming at V came to 5 bases and at J to 0 bases, leaving 22 bases not matched to a gene. Partial CDR3 DNA: TGCAGTGCTTGGAAACCCTTCCGGGACAGGGGCAAGCCTTCCTCCTATAATTCACCC. Translation gives CSAWKPFRDRGKPSSYNSP. The whole CDR3 reads CSAWKPFRDRGKPSSYNSPLHF.

Concerning this clone itself: The CDR3 end falls 3 residues outside the read, so it is completed with the germline J gene. J is TRBJ2-5 and V is TRBV28; TRBD2 matches at 8 bases. Losses at the gene ends were 2 bases for V and 1 base for J; bases not matched to a gene: 6. The CDR3 covers 16 residues. CDR1 MDHEN and CDR2 SYDVKM come from the germline V gene. CDR3 region: CASSLLGGGSQETQYF. CDR3 bases read: TGTGCCAGCAGTTTACTCGGCGGGGGGTCCCAAGAGACC.

Judged by frequency, this clone is medium-sized (0.01 to 0.1%). Sequencing ends 3 residues short of the CDR3 end; the germline J gene provides the rest. V usage is TRBV14 and J usage is TRBJ2-4; the match to TRBD1 covers 8 bases. The CDR3 contains 14 residues. Per germline, CDR1 SGHDN and CDR2 FVKESK. V was clipped by 3 bases and J by 9 bases; unmatched bases: 7. The sequenced CDR3 bases are TGTGCCAGCAGCCAGGGGACAGGCGGTGGCATT. It is translated as CASSQGTGGGI. The whole CDR3 protein is CASSQGTGGGIQYF.

As to this clone: From the germline J gene comes the end of the CDR3, since the read stops 3 residues before it. The rearrangement links TRBV7-6 to TRBJ2-3; the D gene could be TRBD1 or TRBD2 (5 bases each). The CDR3 has 15 amino acids. Germline lookup yields CDR1 SGHVS and CDR2 FNYEAQ. CDR3 residues: CASSHEGSTEETQYF. The sequenced CDR3 bases are TGTGCCAGCAGCCACGAGGGGTCGACAGAAGAGACG. Supplemented by reference TRBV7-6 and TRBJ2-3, the full variable domain reads GAGVSQSPRYKVTKRGQDVALRCDPISGHVSLYWYRQALGQGPEFLTYFNYEAQQDKSGLPNDRFSAERPEGSISTLTIQRTEQRDSAMYRCASSHEGSTEETQYFGPGTRLTVL.

Details on this clone: The read gets to within 3 residues of the CDR3 end, and the germline J gene fills in the rest. V is TRBV7-2 and J is TRBJ2-4; possible D gene TRBD1, 6 bases. The CDR3 is 15 amino acids. The germline CDR1 and CDR2 sequences are SGHTA and FQGNSA. Trimming took 4 bases from V and 7 from J, leaving 17 bases between them. The DNA read from the CDR3 is TGTGCCAGCAGCTCCAATGGGGGCCCGGGGAACATT. This translates into CASSSNGGPGNI. In full, the CDR3 is CASSSNGGPGNIQYF.

Notes on this clone: The read terminates 3 residues before the CDR3 end, so the remaining end is supplied by the germline J gene. The chain links TRBV5-6 to TRBJ2-2; tentative D call: TRBD1 (6 bases). This CDR3 has 15 residues. Germline assignment: CDR1 SGHDT and CDR2 YYEEEE. The chain's CDR3 is CASSPGHRVISPLFF. CDR3 DNA (partial): TGTGCCAGCAGCCCGGGACACAGGGTAATCTCACCG. Using reference TRBV5-6 and TRBJ2-2 for the parts outside the CDR3, the full variable domain is DAGVTQSPTHLIKTRGQQVTLRCSPKSGHDTVSWYQQALGQGPQFIFQYYEEEERQRGNFPDRFSGHQFPNYSSELNVNALLLGDSALYLCASSPGHRVISPLFFGEGSRLTVL.

Note on this clone: Read data end 3 residues before the CDR3 end; the end is taken from the germline J gene. The chain is built from TRBV7-2 and TRBJ1-2; D unresolved. This CDR3 has 13 residues. CDR1 is SGHTA and CDR2 is FQGNSA in the germline V gene. The CDR3: CASSPSLAYDYTF. The sequenced part of the CDR3 DNA is TGTGCCAGCAGCCCTTCTCTCGCCTACGAC.

In terms of frequency, this clone is medium-sized. The missing CDR3 end, 3 residues past where the read stops, is filled in from the germline J gene. J is TRBJ2-1 and V is TRBV10-3, with D tentatively TRBD2 (7 bases). The CDR3 loop spans 14 amino acids. Trimming removed 8 bases at V and 7 bases at J, with 18 bases between. CDR1 is ENHRY and CDR2 is SYGVKD in the germline V gene. The covered CDR3 bases are TGTGCCATCCAGGTTGAGGGGGGGCTGAATGAG. Amino acid sequence: CAIQVEGGLNE. The whole CDR3 is CAIQVEGGLNEQFF.

CDR3 region: CASSYVGQGGNSPLFF. Partial CDR3 DNA: TGTGCCAGCTCTTACGTCGGACAGGGGGGCAATTCACCA. V and J are TRBV18 and TRBJ1-4; TRBD1 agrees at 10 bases. The read finishes 3 residues shy of the CDR3 end, and the germline J gene is used to complete it. This CDR3 comprises 16 residues. Per the germline V gene, CDR1 is KGHSH and CDR2 is LQKENI.

In the case of this clone: The read ends 3 residues early relative to the CDR3; the germline J gene fills the gap. Additional DNA sequences in this sample encode the identical CDR3. This sequence joins TRBV7-2 and TRBJ2-1; the D gene is possibly TRBD1 (6 bases). V was pared by 1 base and J by 7 bases, with 11 bases between. CDR1 is SGHTA and CDR2 is FQGNSA in the germline V gene. The CDR3 consists of 14 residues. Partial CDR3 DNA: TGTGCCAGCAGCTTAGGGAGGCAGGGGAATGAG. Translating gives CASSLGRQGNE. The whole CDR3 protein reads CASSLGRQGNEQFF.

Turning to this clone: The read terminates 3 residues ahead of where the CDR3 ends, so the germline J gene completes it. The rearrangement joins TRBV6-2 or TRBV6-3 to TRBJ1-1; tentative D call: TRBD1 (6 bases). Germline V lookup: CDR1 MNHEY, CDR2 SVGEGT. Deletions cut 1 base from V and 1 base from J, with 10 bases between. The CDR3 consists of 15 residues. Incomplete CDR3 DNA: TGTGCCAGCAGTTACTGGGGGGGCAGGAACACTGAA. It translates to CASSYWGGRNTE. The entire CDR3 protein is CASSYWGGRNTEAFF.

About this clone itself: The read comes to an end 3 residues before the CDR3 does, leaving the germline J gene to fill in the end. The rearrangement uses TRBV5-1 and TRBJ2-5, with 9 bases identical to TRBD2. The CDR3 runs 14 residues. The junction had 8 bases not matched to a gene; V was cut back by 7 bases and J by 4 bases. Germline V gene lookup returns CDR1 SGHRS and CDR2 YFSETQ. CDR3: CASGALAGTETQYF. CDR3 DNA (partial): TGCGCCAGCGGTGCACTAGCGGGTACAGAGACC. Combining the CDR3 with reference TRBV5-1 and TRBJ2-5 gives the whole variable domain KAGVTQTPRYLIKTRGQQVTLSCSPISGHRSVSWYQQTPGQGLQFLFEYFSETQRNKGNFPGRFSGRQFSNSRSEMNVSTLELGDSALYLCASGALAGTETQYFGPGTRLLVL.